This T cell receptor (beta chain) was identified during a study of a mutant IDH1 vaccine in newly diagnosed glioma. This CDR3 is 16 amino acids long. V gave up 7 bases and J gave up 13 bases; unmatched junction bases: 18. Germline V gives CDR1 SEHNR, CDR2 FQNEAQ (reference sequence). Produced via immunoSEQ multiplex PCR; TCRdb's table is partial and in-frame only. Found here are 92,000 or so clones, 82% of them singletons; the top ten hold around 5.2%. Documented time point: baseline, week 1 (first vaccination visit). Treatment here: pre-vaccination baseline after standard-of-care therapy. The sample consisted of PBMCs, taken from a glioma patient treated with radiotherapy, temozolomide or both. This rearrangement joins TRBV7-9 to TRBJ1-4; 10 bases match TRBD1. The source of this sequence is a man in his forties with glioma. Some clones in this sample may be carry-over from other donors' samples. In DNA, the CDR3 is TGTGCCAGCACCTCCAGGGGGGGGACAGGGGTCACCGCACTGTTTTTT. Amino acid sequence: CASTSRGGTGVTALFF.